This T cell receptor beta chain emerged from a study of radiotherapy plus CTLA-4 blockade in lung cancer. Study context: Objective responses were seen in around 19% of patients, disease control in about 33%. Study observations and caveats: Reported findings show early blood T cell clone dynamics, with interferon-beta, best predicted response. An expansion of tumor-derived TCR clones occurred in blood after radiotherapy plus ipilimumab.

Ipilimumab CTLA-4 blockade and focal radiation were given to patients with chemo-refractory metastatic non-small-cell lung cancer. J was trimmed by 1 base and V by 4 bases; bases with no gene match: 11. This CDR3 has 19 amino acids. Germline CDR1 reads WSHSY; CDR2 reads SAAADI. The table lists this clone with a count of one. Its antigen is currently unknown. Clones were sequenced by immunoSEQ multiplex PCR, and TCRdb holds only the in-frame ones, with some missing. The sample yields 50,000 or so clones, more than 60% seen once. The chain couples TRBV10-2 to TRBJ2-3, with TRBD2 matching 13 bases. The origin of this receptor is a human donor with non-small cell lung cancer who had a partial response to radiotherapy plus ipilimumab. The material was peripheral blood, obtained from a patient treated with radiotherapy plus ipilimumab. The CDR3 DNA reads TGCGCCAGCAGTGCAACTAGCGGGGGGGCCCTACTGGGCACAGATACGCAGTATTTT. Its translation is CASSATSGGALLGTDTQYF.